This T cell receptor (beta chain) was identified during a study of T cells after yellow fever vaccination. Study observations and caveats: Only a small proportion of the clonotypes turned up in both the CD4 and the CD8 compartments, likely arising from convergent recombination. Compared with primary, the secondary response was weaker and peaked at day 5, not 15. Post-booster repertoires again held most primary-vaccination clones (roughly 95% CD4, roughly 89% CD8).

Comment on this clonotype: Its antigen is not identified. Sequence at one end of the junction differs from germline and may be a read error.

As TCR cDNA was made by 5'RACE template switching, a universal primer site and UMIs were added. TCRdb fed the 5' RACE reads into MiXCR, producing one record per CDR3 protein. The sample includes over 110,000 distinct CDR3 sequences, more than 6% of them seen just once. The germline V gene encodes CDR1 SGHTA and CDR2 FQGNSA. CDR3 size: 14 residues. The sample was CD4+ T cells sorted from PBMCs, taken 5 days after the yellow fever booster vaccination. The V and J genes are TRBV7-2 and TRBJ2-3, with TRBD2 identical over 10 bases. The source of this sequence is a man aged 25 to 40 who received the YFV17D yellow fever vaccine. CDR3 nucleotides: TGTGCCAGCAGCTCTCCGATAGCGGGAGGACGAAGATTTTTT. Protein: CASSSPIAGGRRFF.